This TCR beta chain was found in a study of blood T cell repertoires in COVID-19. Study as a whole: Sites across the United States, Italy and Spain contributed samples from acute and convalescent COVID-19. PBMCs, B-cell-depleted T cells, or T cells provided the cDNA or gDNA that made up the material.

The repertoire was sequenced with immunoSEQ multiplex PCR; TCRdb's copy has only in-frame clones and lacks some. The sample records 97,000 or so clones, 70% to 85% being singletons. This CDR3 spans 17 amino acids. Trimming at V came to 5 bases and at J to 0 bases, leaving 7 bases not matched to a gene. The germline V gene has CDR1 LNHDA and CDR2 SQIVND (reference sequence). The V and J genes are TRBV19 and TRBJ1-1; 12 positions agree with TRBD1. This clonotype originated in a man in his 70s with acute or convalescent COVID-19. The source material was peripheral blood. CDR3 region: CASSPGTGGRMNTEAFF. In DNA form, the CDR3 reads TGTGCCAGTAGTCCAGGGACAGGGGGCCGTATGAACACTGAAGCTTTCTTT.